The clone carrying this T cell receptor beta chain was seen many times. Its antigen is unidentified. This entry is derived from a study of T cells in Graves' hyperthyroidism and ophthalmopathy. Graves' hyperthyroidism was deemed stable absent ophthalmopathy progression within 18 months. Exclusion of a patient resulted from uncontrolled infection, other autoimmune disease, pregnancy or lactation. Source material for PBMCs was around 10 ml fresh peripheral blood. Findings and limits, study-wide: Most thyroid clonotypes that were expanded above 0.001 also turned up in blood.

What was amplified from RNA transcripts were TCR beta CDR3 regions. The HTBI set primed first-round TCR CDR3 RT-PCR. Each CDR3 protein is one row after TCRdb ran MiXCR on the multiplex PCR reads. The data contain some 300,000 distinct CDR3 sequences, over 15% of them singletons. This CDR3 is built from 16 residues. CDR1 and CDR2 (germline): KGHSH, LQKENI. V was pared by 3 bases and J by 0 bases, with 11 bases between. Sequencing used blood. The V call is TRBV18, the J call TRBJ2-2; D is possibly TRBD1 (6 bases). The clonotype originates from a man aged 30-40 years with Graves' hyperthyroidism. Here the CDR3 DNA reads TGTGCCAGCTCACCGGACAGACCCGCGAACACCGGGGAGCTGTTTTTT. As protein: CASSPDRPANTGELFF.